Presented here are 27 T cell receptor beta chains from one specimen sequenced in a study of OX40 agonist ivuxolimab in advanced cancers. Profiling relied on immunoSEQ multiplex PCR, and the TCRdb table lists in-frame clones only, not all of them. This sample has tens of thousands of clones; less than 90% occur once, and the top ten carry approximately 22%. Source: CD4+ or CD8+ T cells sorted from blood, taken in a trial of the OX40 agonist ivuxolimab. These receptors all come from an adult with an advanced solid tumor such as melanoma, head and neck, liver or kidney cancer.

This clone showed up just once. CDR3 in amino acids: CASSLAARGFNEQFF. The DNA of the CDR3 is TGTGCCAGCAGTTTAGCTGCCAGGGGGTTCAATGAGCAGTTCTTC. The rearrangement joins TRBV27 to TRBJ2-1; TRBD1 aligns across 7 bases. This CDR3 comprises 15 residues. Germline CDR1 MNHEY, CDR2 SMNVEV (reference sequence). The trim removed 2 bases at V and 6 bases at J, leaving 7 bases unmatched.

The chain carries TRBV9 and TRBJ2-1, with 10 bases lining up with TRBD1. The CDR3 is made up of 14 amino acids. Germline assignment: CDR1 SGDLS and CDR2 YYNGEE. The junction had 7 bases not matched to a gene; V was cut back by 4 bases and J by 9 bases. In DNA form, the CDR3 reads TGTGCCAGCAGCTCCCAGGGACAGGGGAGTGAGCAGTTCTTC. This codes for CASSSQGQGSEQFF.

The chain combines TRBV7-9 with TRBJ2-7; 7 positions agree with TRBD1. The CDR3 totals 13 residues. Germline values: CDR1 SEHNR, CDR2 FQNEAQ (reference sequence). Trimming removed 4 bases from V and 5 bases from J; junction bases left unmatched: 5. The CDR3 sequence: CASSYLGTDEQYF. CDR3 sequence (DNA): TGTGCCAGCAGCTATTTGGGGACAGACGAGCAGTACTTC. The whole variable domain, filled in from reference TRBV7-9 and TRBJ2-7, reads DTGVSQNPRHKITKRGQNVTFRCDPISEHNRLYWYRQTLGQGPEFLTYFQNEAQLEKSRLLSDRFSAERPKGSFSTLEIQRTEQGDSAMYLCASSYLGTDEQYFGPGTRLTVT.

The V gene is TRBV27, the J gene TRBJ1-6, with unresolved D. V was shortened by 5 bases and J by 4 bases, with 6 bases between the two germline ends. The CDR3 is 13 residues long. Germline V gene lookup returns CDR1 MNHEY and CDR2 SMNVEV (reference sequence). CDR3 residues: CASSPEYNSPLHF. CDR3 in DNA: TGTGCCAGCAGTCCCGAGTATAATTCACCCCTCCACTTT.

The chain combines TRBV7-3 with TRBJ1-1, with TRBD1 as a possible D gene (6 bases). CDR1 is SGHTA, CDR2 FQGTGA, per germline. V was clipped by 3 bases and J by 5 bases, with 10 bases between them. The CDR3 contains 13 residues. The CDR3 DNA is TGTGCCAGCAGCTTTACAGGGACGACTGAAGCTTTCTTT. Translation: CASSFTGTTEAFF.

The rearrangement uses TRBV27 and TRBJ2-7, with D tentatively TRBD1 (6 bases). The germline CDR1 and CDR2 sequences are MNHEY and SMNVEV (reference sequence). V lost 6 bases to trimming and J lost 2 bases, with 14 bases between them. CDR3 length: 14 amino acids. CDR3 residues: CASSLRDTAYEQYF. Written as DNA, the CDR3 is TGTGCCAGCAGCCTCCGGGACACAGCCTACGAGCAGTACTTC.

This chain joins TRBV7-3 and TRBJ1-2; no definite D call. The ends were cut back, 2 bases at V and 4 bases at J, with 11 bases in the middle. This CDR3 has 14 residues. Germline V gives CDR1 SGHTA, CDR2 FQGTGA. CDR3 nucleotide sequence: TGTGCCAGCAGCTTAGACGGAGGAGGCTATGGCTACACCTTC. The encoded protein is CASSLDGGGYGYTF.

The V and J genes are TRBV7-3 and TRBJ2-2; 9 nucleotides align to TRBD1. J lost 4 bases, V lost 3 bases, and 15 bases had no gene match. The length of the CDR3 is 19 residues. The V gene's germline CDR1 is SGHTA and CDR2 FQGTGA. The CDR3 DNA reads as TGTGCCAGCAGCTTCTCCGGGACAGGGTTGATTGAGGGCACCGGGGAGCTGTTTTTT. Its translation is CASSFSGTGLIEGTGELFF.

The rearrangement joins TRBV13 to TRBJ1-2, with TRBD1 matching over 10 bases. The germline CDR1 and CDR2 sequences are PRHDT and FYEKMQ (reference sequence). V shed 5 bases and J 3 bases; nucleotides not matched to a gene: 3. The length of the CDR3 is 14 residues. The CDR3 sequence is CASSHGTGDYGYTF. CDR3 DNA: TGTGCCAGCAGCCACGGGACAGGGGACTATGGCTACACCTTC.

This clone was counted once. The chain joins TRBV15 to TRBJ1-6, with 8 bases fitting TRBD1. Germline V gene data show CDR1 as LNHNV and CDR2 as YYDKDF (reference sequence). The CDR3 runs 19 residues. V was clipped by 5 bases and J by 0 bases; unmatched bases: 12. CDR3 bases: TGTGCCACCAGCCGCGGGACAGGACTCGACAGCTCCTATAATTCACCCCTCCACTTT. This gives the protein CATSRGTGLDSSYNSPLHF.

The J gene is TRBJ1-2, the V gene TRBV19, with D unclear. CDR3 length equals 12 residues. V was pared by 4 bases and J by 8 bases, with 11 bases between. Germline V lookup: CDR1 LNHDA, CDR2 SQIVND (reference sequence). CDR3 protein: CASSNSPGGYTF. The CDR3 DNA reads TGTGCCAGTAGTAATAGTCCGGGCGGCTACACCTTC.

The rearrangement links TRBV19 to TRBJ1-4; 7 nucleotides line up with TRBD1. This CDR3 region has 16 residues. J lost 8 bases, V lost 1 base, and 10 bases had no gene match. In germline, CDR1 is LNHDA, CDR2 SQIVND (reference sequence). This CDR3 reads CASSIGYRGKEEKLFF. Written as DNA, the CDR3 is TGTGCCAGTAGTATAGGATACAGGGGAAAGGAGGAAAAACTGTTTTTT.

J is TRBJ2-3 and V is TRBV7-6, with D perhaps being TRBD1 or TRBD2 (5 bases each). V was cut by 2 bases and J by 6 bases, with 15 bases left in between. The V gene's germline CDR1 is SGHVS and CDR2 FNYEAQ. This CDR3 contains 15 residues. The CDR3, as DNA: TGTGCCAGCAGCTTAAACACGGGGCTCGGGGATACGCAGTATTTT. Protein sequence: CASSLNTGLGDTQYF.

The V gene is TRBV7-9, the J gene TRBJ2-5; weak D call: TRBD1 (5 bases). V dropped 9 bases and J dropped 4 bases, with 18 bases sitting between them. Germline CDR1 SEHNR, CDR2 FQNEAQ (reference sequence). This CDR3 has 14 amino acids. The DNA of the CDR3 is TGTGCCAGTAGGGCCTATATGGGGCCAGAGACCCAGTACTTC. Translated: CASRAYMGPETQYF.

This clone was seen a single time. The chain has TRBV7-3 and TRBJ2-3; 15 bases map to TRBD2. In germline, CDR1 is SGHTA, CDR2 FQGTGA. Losses at the gene ends were 5 bases for V and 3 bases for J; bases not matched to a gene: 3. The CDR3 is made up of 16 amino acids. The CDR3 DNA is TGTGCCAGCAGCCCCGGGACTAGCGGGAGGACAGATACGCAGTATTTT. Residues: CASSPGTSGRTDTQYF.

This clone came up a few times. The chain couples TRBV30 to TRBJ1-1; 8 nucleotides match TRBD1. Per the germline V gene, CDR1 is GTSNPN and CDR2 is SVGIG (reference sequence). V lost 5 bases and J lost 5; bases outside the gene matches: 1. This CDR3 has 11 amino acids. The CDR3 DNA sequence: TGTGCCTGGGACAGGGGAACTGAAGCTTTCTTT. Translation gives CAWDRGTEAFF.

This clone occurred a few times. This same CDR3 is encoded by further DNA sequences in the sample. The chain carries TRBV9 and TRBJ2-2; D may be TRBD1 (5 bases). Trimming pared 2 bases from V and 0 bases from J, leaving 8 bases between. The V gene's germline CDR1 is SGDLS and CDR2 YYNGEE. The CDR3 contains 15 residues. CDR3 region: CASSVGQTNTGELFF. The CDR3 DNA sequence: TGTGCCAGCAGCGTGGGGCAGACGAACACCGGGGAGCTGTTTTTT.

Only a few counts were recorded for this clone. The rearrangement links TRBV18 to TRBJ1-1, with D maybe TRBD1 (5 bases). The V gene lost 8 bases and the J gene lost 1 base, with 8 bases spanning the gap. The CDR3 is 12 residues long. CDR1 KGHSH and CDR2 LQKENI come from the germline V gene. Here the CDR3 DNA reads TGTGCCAGCCAAAGGGGGAACACTGAAGCTTTCTTT. It is translated as CASQRGNTEAFF.

The V call is TRBV5-1, the J call TRBJ2-7, with 8 bases that match TRBD1. CDR1 and CDR2 from the germline V gene are SGHRS and YFSETQ. J lost 5 bases, V lost 0 bases, and 7 bases had no gene match. The CDR3 runs 15 residues. CDR3 residues: CASSLGTGYSNEQYF. CDR3 coding DNA: TGCGCCAGCAGCTTGGGGACAGGGTATTCGAACGAGCAGTACTTC.

The rearrangement links TRBV5-1 to TRBJ2-1; D not certain. CDR1 is SGHRS, CDR2 YFSETQ, per germline. Trimming shortened V by 0 bases and J by 0 bases, and 7 bases separated the two germline ends. The CDR3 spans 15 residues. The DNA of the CDR3 is TGCGCCAGCAGCTTGGCGCGGAGCTCCTACAATGAGCAGTTCTTC. Translation gives CASSLARSSYNEQFF.

The gene calls are TRBV6-1 and TRBJ2-5; D remains unclear. V was shortened by 2 bases and J by 5 bases, with 6 bases between the two germline ends. The germline gives CDR1 MNHNS, CDR2 SASEGT. There are 12 residues in the CDR3. The CDR3 sequence: CASSELGETQYF. The CDR3 nucleotides are TGTGCCAGCAGTGAACTCGGCGAGACCCAGTACTTC.

This clone was counted a single time. The chain carries TRBV15 and TRBJ2-2; D may be TRBD1 (6 bases). Germline CDR1 and CDR2: LNHNV and YYDKDF (reference sequence). This CDR3 region has 13 residues. Deletions cut 9 bases from V and 4 bases from J, with 12 bases between. The CDR3 nucleotides read TGTGCCACAGGAATGGACAGCACCGGGGAGCTGTTTTTT. Protein sequence: CATGMDSTGELFF.

The chain links TRBV27 to TRBJ2-7; D gene unclear. This CDR3 spans 15 amino acids. Trimming left V 2 bases short and J 3 bases short, with 14 bases between. The germline V gene encodes CDR1 MNHEY and CDR2 SMNVEV (reference sequence). CDR3 region: CASSLLGGRLYEQYF. In DNA form, the CDR3 reads TGTGCCAGCAGTTTACTTGGCGGCCGCCTCTACGAGCAGTACTTC.

V is TRBV13 and J is TRBJ2-7, with 8 bases aligning to TRBD2. J was trimmed by 3 bases and V by 5 bases; bases with no gene match: 9. CDR3 length: 15 amino acids. CDR1 PRHDT and CDR2 FYEKMQ come from the germline V gene (reference sequence). CDR3 coding DNA: TGTGCCAGCAGCAAGGAGGCTAGCGGGTACTACGAGCAGTACTTC. Encoded protein: CASSKEASGYYEQYF.

This chain connects TRBV14 to TRBJ1-6; D gene unclear. Germline V gene lookup returns CDR1 SGHDN and CDR2 FVKESK. The CDR3 length is 14 residues. V shed 4 bases and J shed 3 bases, with 7 bases lying between them. The CDR3 DNA is TGTGCCAGCAGCCCGGGCTTCTATAATTCACCCCTCCACTTT. Translation: CASSPGFYNSPLHF.

V usage is TRBV9 and J usage is TRBJ2-6; perhaps D is TRBD1 or TRBD2 (6 bases each). The CDR3 sequence is 15 residues long. V lost 0 bases and J 5 bases, leaving 9 bases between the germline ends. The V gene's germline CDR1 is SGDLS and CDR2 YYNGEE. CDR3 loop: CASSVDGGWANVLTF. CDR3 nucleotides: TGTGCCAGCAGCGTAGACGGGGGCTGGGCCAACGTCCTGACTTTC. The entire variable domain, with the rest obtained from reference TRBV9 and TRBJ2-6, is as follows: DSGVTQTPKHLITATGQRVTLRCSPRSGDLSVYWYQQSLDQGLQFLIQYYNGEERAKGNILERFSAQQFPDLHSELNLSSLELGDSALYFCASSVDGGWANVLTFGAGSRLTVL.

The V gene is TRBV10-2, the J gene TRBJ2-5; a weak D match, TRBD2 (5 bases). The germline V gene has CDR1 WSHSY and CDR2 SAAADI. This CDR3 has 17 residues. V shed 4 bases and J shed 3 bases, with 21 bases lying between them. The CDR3 loop reads CASSVVKREWGKETQYF. The CDR3 bases are TGCGCCAGCAGTGTAGTGAAGAGGGAGTGGGGTAAAGAGACCCAGTACTTC.